These 14 T cell receptor beta chains originate from one sample sequenced in a study of cytomegalovirus exposure and HLA in healthy donors. PCR involved 60 Vbeta and 13 Jbeta primers. The data were produced by immunoSEQ multiplex PCR, yet TCRdb's version contains in-frame clones alone and is incomplete. This sample has over 90,000 clones, with 77% found just once. Sequencing input: PBMCs. The receptors here all came from a male donor in good health and CMV-seropositive.

The chain couples TRBV10-3 to TRBJ2-3, with no clear D. The CDR3 spans 14 residues. Trimming took off 3 bases at V and 6 bases at J, with 13 bases between the two ends. Germline V gene data show CDR1 as ENHRY and CDR2 as SYGVKD. CDR3 sequence reads: CAISEVESRDTQYF. In nucleotides, the CDR3 is TGTGCCATCAGTGAAGTCGAGAGTCGGGATACGCAGTATTTT.

This chain's CDR3 is CASSLEGRESSDTQYF. The CDR3 DNA sequence: TGCGCCAGCAGCTTGGAGGGGCGGGAGAGTTCAGATACGCAGTATTTT. The genes are TRBV5-1 and TRBJ2-3; 7 bases fit TRBD2. V was clipped by 0 bases and J by 4 bases; unmatched bases: 8. From germline, CDR1 is SGHRS and CDR2 YFSETQ. The CDR3 consists of 16 residues. Looking up the rest from reference TRBV5-1 and TRBJ2-3 gives the full variable domain: KAGVTQTPRYLIKTRGQQVTLSCSPISGHRSVSWYQQTPGQGLQFLFEYFSETQRNKGNFPGRFSGRQFSNSRSEMNVSTLELGDSALYLCASSLEGRESSDTQYFGPGTRLTVL.

The rearrangement links TRBV28 to TRBJ1-5; D is undetermined. The length of the CDR3 is 17 residues. Germline V gene sequence: CDR1 MDHEN, CDR2 SYDVKM. With 4 bases removed from V and 0 bases from J, the gap between germline ends came to 16 bases. CDR3 loop: CASSSHLGRDSNQPQHF. In DNA form, the CDR3 reads TGTGCCAGCAGTTCCCATTTAGGGAGGGATAGCAATCAGCCCCAGCATTTT.

The chain recombines TRBV19 with TRBJ1-5; 8 bases map to TRBD1. CDR1 and CDR2 (germline): LNHDA, SQIVND (reference sequence). Unmatched junction bases numbered 5, after V lost 1 base and J lost 3 bases. The CDR3 extends over 16 amino acids. The CDR3: CASSIAGGHNNQPQHF. The CDR3 DNA sequence: TGTGCCAGTAGTATAGCAGGGGGCCATAACAATCAGCCCCAGCATTTT. Full variable domain (outside the CDR3, taken from reference TRBV19 and TRBJ1-5): DGGITQSPKYLFRKEGQNVTLSCEQNLNHDAMYWYRQDPGQGLRLIYYSQIVNDFQKGDIAEGYSVSREKKESFPLTVTSAQKNPTAFYLCASSIAGGHNNQPQHFGDGTRLSIL.

The V gene is TRBV9, the J gene TRBJ1-1, with unresolved D. V was cut by 4 bases and J by 0 bases, with 10 bases left in between. Germline V lookup: CDR1 SGDLS, CDR2 YYNGEE. This CDR3 comprises 14 residues. The CDR3 is CASSPRLLNTEAFF. The CDR3 bases are TGTGCCAGCAGCCCCAGATTGTTGAACACTGAAGCTTTCTTT.

This clone was seen more than once but under ten times. The CDR3 region is CASSPLSSGSGNEQFF. The CDR3 DNA reads TGTGCCAGCAGCCCACTAAGTAGCGGGAGTGGGAATGAGCAGTTCTTC. J is TRBJ2-1 and V is TRBV6-6, with 9 bases identical to TRBD2. CDR1 and CDR2 (germline): MNHNY, SVGAGI (reference sequence). The junction had 13 bases not matched to a gene; V was cut back by 6 bases and J by 7 bases. This CDR3 has 16 residues.

The rearrangement links TRBV10-2 to TRBJ2-3, with TRBD2 matching over 10 bases. Trimming cost V 4 bases and J 6 bases; bases outside gene matches: 4. The germline V gene has CDR1 WSHSY and CDR2 SAAADI. The CDR3 contains 14 residues. Here the CDR3 reads CASSGTSGLDTQYF. CDR3 sequence (DNA): TGCGCCAGCAGTGGGACTAGCGGTTTGGATACGCAGTATTTT.

This clone was seen more than once but under ten times. The chain combines TRBV9 with TRBJ2-1; TRBD2 aligns across 7 bases. Germline V gene data show CDR1 as SGDLS and CDR2 as YYNGEE. The CDR3 runs to 15 residues. Germline trimming cut 3 bases from V and 0 bases from J; bases unmatched to any gene: 3. CDR3 amino acids: CASSGGGSSYNEQFF. CDR3 bases: TGTGCCAGCAGCGGGGGCGGGAGCTCCTACAATGAGCAGTTCTTC.

This chain links TRBV9 with TRBJ2-5; TRBD1 aligns across 7 bases. Matching the DNA end better, TRBJ2-7 makes the J call doubtful. This CDR3 is 16 amino acids long. Germline values: CDR1 SGDLS, CDR2 YYNGEE. CDR3 nucleotide sequence: TGTGCCAGCAGCGTGAGCACAGGGGCAACGCCCTACGAGCAGTACTTC. Translation: CASSVSTGATPYEQYF.

V gene TRBV28 combines with J gene TRBJ1-1; no firm D call. The length of the CDR3 is 12 residues. The V gene's germline CDR1 is MDHEN and CDR2 SYDVKM. The V and J ends lost 5 bases and 8 bases respectively, with 12 bases between them. The CDR3 nucleotides read TGTGCCAGCAGTCCAATAGATCCCGAAGCTTTCTTT. This sequence encodes CASSPIDPEAFF.

The rearrangement joins TRBV7-6 to TRBJ2-5, with a possible D match to TRBD1 (6 bases). From germline, CDR1 is SGHVS and CDR2 FNYEAQ. The V and J ends lost 5 bases and 3 bases respectively, with 16 bases between them. This CDR3 is built from 15 residues. CDR3 DNA: TGTGCCAGCAGCACGCCACAGGGAAGGAAAGAGACCCAGTACTTC. Its translation is CASSTPQGRKETQYF.

V gene TRBV11-2 combines with J gene TRBJ1-2; a possible D gene is TRBD1 (5 bases). The CDR3 has 14 amino acids. V shed 4 bases and J shed 4 bases, with 13 bases lying between them. CDR1 SGHAT and CDR2 FQNNGV come from the germline V gene. The CDR3 DNA reads TGTGCCAGCAGCTCTTCGACAGCGGGCTATGGCTACACCTTC. It specifies CASSSSTAGYGYTF.

This chain uses TRBV27 with TRBJ2-7; 14 bases align to TRBD2. Germline CDR1 reads MNHEY; CDR2 reads SMNVEV (reference sequence). The junction had 11 bases not matched to a gene; V was cut back by 5 bases and J by 2 bases. The CDR3 sequence is 18 residues long. The CDR3 coding sequence is TGTGCCAGCAGTCCGCCACCGGCGACTAGCGGGAGGGCCTACGAGCAGTACTTC. Translation gives CASSPPPATSGRAYEQYF.

This clone has only a few counts. The V call is TRBV18, the J call TRBJ1-2; maybe TRBD1 (5 bases). The CDR3 has 13 residues. The germline gives CDR1 KGHSH, CDR2 LQKENI. The V and J ends lost 2 bases and 3 bases respectively, with 7 bases between them. The CDR3 reads CASSPSGDYGYTF. The CDR3 bases are TGTGCCAGCTCACCATCGGGGGACTATGGCTACACCTTC.